These 16 T cell receptor beta chains were sequenced from one sample in a study of cytomegalovirus exposure and HLA in healthy donors. The assay was immunoSEQ multiplex PCR, and TCRdb's table has in-frame clones only and misses some. The sample yields about 220,000 clones, approximately 88% seen once. Source material: PBMCs. The receptors were gathered from a woman in her twenties or thirties in good health and CMV-seropositive.

The gene calls are TRBV5-1 and TRBJ2-2, with 8 bases identical to TRBD1. V trimming: 3 bases; J trimming: 8 bases; junction bases outside the gene matches: 18. The CDR3 has 18 residues. Germline lookup yields CDR1 SGHRS and CDR2 YFSETQ. CDR3 sequence (DNA): TGCGCCAGCAGCTCCTTGGGATCAAGACAGGGGAGTAAGGGGGAGCTGTTTTTT. Protein product: CASSSLGSRQGSKGELFF.

This clone was seen many times. CDR3 nucleotide sequence: TGCGCCAGCAGCTGGACAGGGAACAATGAGCAGTTCTTC. This encodes CASSWTGNNEQFF. This chain uses TRBV5-1 with TRBJ2-1; 8 positions match TRBD1. The CDR3 is made up of 13 amino acids. Per the germline V gene, CDR1 is SGHRS and CDR2 is YFSETQ. V shed 3 bases, J shed 5 bases, and the junction held 1 base outside the gene matches.

The rearrangement joins TRBV15 to TRBJ1-4; 11 bases line up with TRBD1. Germline assignment: CDR1 LNHNV and CDR2 YYDKDF (reference sequence). Trimming cost V 5 bases and J 5 bases; bases outside gene matches: 7. The CDR3 contains 16 residues. The CDR3 here is CATSGRDRGVNEKLFF. CDR3 nucleotide sequence: TGTGCCACCAGCGGCCGGGACAGGGGGGTCAATGAAAAACTGTTTTTT.

This chain joins TRBV2 and TRBJ2-1; TRBD2 is a possible D gene (6 bases). This CDR3 contains 15 residues. Trimming stripped 3 bases from V and 8 bases from J, with 17 bases between. The germline gives CDR1 SNHLY, CDR2 FYNNEI. Here the CDR3 DNA reads TGTGCCAGCAGTGAGAGACCCAGGCGGGGCGATGAGCAGTTCTTC. This encodes CASSERPRRGDEQFF.

The chain employs TRBV29-1 and TRBJ2-1, with 9 positions matching TRBD1. Germline CDR1 and CDR2: SQVTM and ANQGSEA. With V trimmed by 2 bases and J by 3 bases, 8 bases remained unmatched. This CDR3 has 16 residues. CDR3 sequence (DNA): TGCAGCGTTGAAAGGTTTCGACAGGGGGTCTACAATGAGCAGTTCTTC. Its translation: CSVERFRQGVYNEQFF.

This chain connects TRBV5-4 to TRBJ2-7; D is perhaps TRBD1 or TRBD2 (5 bases each). Trimming stripped 5 bases from V and 7 bases from J, with 13 bases between. Germline values: CDR1 SGHNT, CDR2 YYREEE (reference sequence). The CDR3 has 12 residues. The CDR3 bases are TGTGCCAGCAGGGGGACCGTGGGGGAGCAGTACTTC. Amino acids: CASRGTVGEQYF.

The V and J genes are TRBV5-5 and TRBJ2-7; D remains ambiguous. Germline assignment: CDR1 SGHKS and CDR2 YYEKEE (reference sequence). The CDR3 extends over 15 amino acids. V was cut by 0 bases and J by 0 bases, with 10 bases left in between. The CDR3 is CASSLASGSSYEQYF. As DNA, the CDR3 is TGTGCCAGCAGCTTGGCCTCCGGTAGCTCCTACGAGCAGTACTTC.

This clone has just a few counts. The chain combines TRBV6-1 with TRBJ1-5; 11 nucleotides match TRBD1. Germline V gives CDR1 MNHNS, CDR2 SASEGT. The CDR3 extends over 14 amino acids. V dropped 8 bases and J dropped 3; count of bases not matched to a gene: 3. The DNA for the CDR3 is TGTGCCAGCGAGGACAGGGGGCTCAATCAGCCCCAGCATTTT. Translated: CASEDRGLNQPQHF.

This clone was observed a few times. This chain joins TRBV5-1 and TRBJ1-1; TRBD1 is a possible D gene (6 bases). V dropped 5 bases and J dropped 6 bases, with 17 bases sitting between them. The germline V gene has CDR1 SGHRS and CDR2 YFSETQ. The CDR3 covers 14 residues. This CDR3 is CASRTTGTGSEAFF. CDR3 coding DNA: TGCGCCAGCAGAACGACGGGAACAGGGTCTGAAGCTTTCTTT.

The genes are TRBV5-1 and TRBJ1-2, with D maybe TRBD1 (5 bases). The CDR3 runs 14 residues. Trimming left V 0 bases short and J 8 bases short, with 14 bases between. CDR1 and CDR2 (germline): SGHRS, YFSETQ. CDR3 region: CASSLAGQGEGYTF. In DNA form, the CDR3 reads TGCGCCAGCAGCTTGGCCGGGCAGGGTGAGGGCTACACCTTC.

The gene calls are TRBV6-6 and TRBJ2-7; 7 positions match TRBD2. V was pared by 0 bases and J by 3 bases, with 5 bases of the junction left unmatched. The CDR3 length is 15 residues. Germline CDR1 is MNHNY and CDR2 is SVGAGI (reference sequence). The CDR3 loop is CASSYSWLADYEQYF. The CDR3 DNA sequence: TGTGCCAGCAGTTACTCCTGGCTAGCGGACTACGAGCAGTACTTC.

The genes are TRBV9 and TRBJ1-2; D is possibly TRBD1 (6 bases). V lost 4 bases and J 7 bases, leaving 20 bases between the germline ends. The germline V gene has CDR1 SGDLS and CDR2 YYNGEE. CDR3 size: 15 residues. CDR3: CASSSPDRPQLGYTF. The CDR3 DNA reads as TGTGCCAGCAGCTCCCCGGACAGACCCCAGCTTGGCTACACCTTC.

This sequence joins TRBV15 and TRBJ2-5; TRBD2 matches 9 bases. Germline CDR1 and CDR2: LNHNV and YYDKDF (reference sequence). V lost 0 bases, J lost 4 bases, and 9 bases stayed unmatched. The length of the CDR3 is 17 residues. The CDR3 nucleotides read TGTGCCACCAGCAGAGACCTTAGCGGGAGAAGAGGAGAGACCCAGTACTTC. Its protein is CATSRDLSGRRGETQYF. Supplemented by reference TRBV15 and TRBJ2-5, the full variable domain reads DAMVIQNPRYQVTQFGKPVTLSCSQTLNHNVMYWYQQKSSQAPKLLFHYYDKDFNNEADTPDNFQSRRPNTSFCFLDIRSPGLGDTAMYLCATSRDLSGRRGETQYFGPGTRLLVL.

The chain links TRBV5-1 to TRBJ2-2; weak D call: TRBD2 (6 bases). Trimming took off 0 bases at V and 1 base at J, with 10 bases between the two ends. The V gene's germline CDR1 is SGHRS and CDR2 YFSETQ. The length of the CDR3 is 16 residues. This chain's CDR3 is CASSLASVRNTGELFF. The DNA of the CDR3 is TGCGCCAGCAGCTTGGCTAGCGTTAGGAACACCGGGGAGCTGTTTTTT.

The chain carries TRBV7-2 and TRBJ1-5; D remains ambiguous. The CDR3 has 15 residues. Germline CDR1 and CDR2: SGHTA and FQGNSA. V was shortened by 1 base and J by 6 bases, with 13 bases between the two germline ends. The CDR3 DNA is TGTGCCAGCAGCTTAGGCCCCCTACTAGGTCAGCCCCAGCATTTT. This translates into CASSLGPLLGQPQHF. Variable domain in full (rest from reference TRBV7-2 and TRBJ1-5): GAGVSQSPSNKVTEKGKDVELRCDPISGHTALYWYRQSLGQGLEFLIYFQGNSAPDKSGLPSDRFSAERTGGSVSTLTIQRTQQEDSAVYLCASSLGPLLGQPQHFGDGTRLSIL.

CDR3 region: CASTVQGAGLNYGYTF. CDR3 nucleotide sequence: TGTGCCAGTACGGTACAGGGGGCCGGTTTGAACTATGGCTACACCTTC. The genes are TRBV19 and TRBJ1-2; 9 bases are shared with TRBD1. This CDR3 region has 16 residues. V dropped 7 bases and J dropped 2; count of bases not matched to a gene: 11. Germline V CDR1 and CDR2: LNHDA, SQIVND (reference sequence).